This T cell receptor (beta chain) was retrieved from a study of T cell responses to AZD1222 COVID-19 vaccine. Only in-frame clones appear in the TCRdb table, and some are missing; sequencing was by immunoSEQ multiplex PCR. The data contain 55,000 to 90,000 clones, approximately 80% of them seen just once; the ten biggest clones take up about 5.6%. Remarks on this clone: Its antigen is undetermined.

Study-wide points: Reports indicate that nearly half of spike-specific TCRs are directed at unmutated variant regions.

The CDR3 is 14 residues long. CDR1 is SGDLS and CDR2 is YYNGEE in the germline V gene. V lost 3 bases and J lost 3; bases outside the gene matches: 6. The TCR sequence derives from an adult in good health. The genes are TRBV9 and TRBJ2-7, with 7 nucleotides matching TRBD1. This specimen consisted of peripheral blood, obtained on day 0 of AZD1222 vaccination. DNA of the CDR3: TGTGCCAGCAGCGCCGGACAGGCCGGCTACGAGCAGTACTTC. Its translation is CASSAGQAGYEQYF. Based on the CDR3 plus reference TRBV9 and TRBJ2-7, the full variable domain is DSGVTQTPKHLITATGQRVTLRCSPRSGDLSVYWYQQSLDQGLQFLIQYYNGEERAKGNILERFSAQQFPDLHSELNLSSLELGDSALYFCASSAGQAGYEQYFGPGTRLTVT.